This TCR beta chain was captured in a study of T cells in Graves' hyperthyroidism and ophthalmopathy. Study-level information: Prior to any treatment, at the point of initial diagnosis, peripheral blood was collected.

V shed 1 base and J shed 2 bases, with 9 bases lying between them. The CDR3 extends over 14 amino acids. Germline V CDR1 and CDR2: MDHEN, SYDVKM. This clonotype showed up many times. Diagnosis rested on symptoms, serum thyroxine and TRAb, thyroid ultrasound, and orbital computed tomography. RNA transcripts provided the source from which TCR beta CDR3 regions were amplified. Primed by the HTBI set, a first-round RT-PCR was run on the TCR CDR3. From the multiplex PCR reads, TCRdb called clonotypes with MiXCR, one entry per CDR3 protein. The sample includes hundreds of thousands of distinct CDR3 sequences, roughly 15% of them seen just once.

The TCR comes from a woman between 40 and 50 years old with Graves' ophthalmopathy. The chain has TRBV28 and TRBJ2-7, with D perhaps given as TRBD1 or TRBD2 (5 bases each). Sequencing was done on a sample of blood. The CDR3 loop is CASSLFQGPYEQYF. The CDR3 nucleotides are TGTGCCAGCAGTTTATTTCAGGGACCCTACGAGCAGTACTTC.